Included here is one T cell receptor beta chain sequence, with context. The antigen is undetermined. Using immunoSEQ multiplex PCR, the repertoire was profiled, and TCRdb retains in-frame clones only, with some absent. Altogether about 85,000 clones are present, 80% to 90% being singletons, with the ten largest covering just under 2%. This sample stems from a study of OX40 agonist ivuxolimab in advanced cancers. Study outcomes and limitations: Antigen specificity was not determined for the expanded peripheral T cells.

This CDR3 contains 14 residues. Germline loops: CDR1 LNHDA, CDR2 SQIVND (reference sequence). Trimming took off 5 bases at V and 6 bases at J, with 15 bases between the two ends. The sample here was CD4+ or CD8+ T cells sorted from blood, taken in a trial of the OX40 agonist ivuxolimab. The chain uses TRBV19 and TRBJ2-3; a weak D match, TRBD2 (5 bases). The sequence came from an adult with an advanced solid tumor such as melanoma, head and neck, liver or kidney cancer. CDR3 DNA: TGTGCCAGTAGTCCCGTTTTTGGGGAGGATACGCAGTATTTT. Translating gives CASSPVFGEDTQYF.